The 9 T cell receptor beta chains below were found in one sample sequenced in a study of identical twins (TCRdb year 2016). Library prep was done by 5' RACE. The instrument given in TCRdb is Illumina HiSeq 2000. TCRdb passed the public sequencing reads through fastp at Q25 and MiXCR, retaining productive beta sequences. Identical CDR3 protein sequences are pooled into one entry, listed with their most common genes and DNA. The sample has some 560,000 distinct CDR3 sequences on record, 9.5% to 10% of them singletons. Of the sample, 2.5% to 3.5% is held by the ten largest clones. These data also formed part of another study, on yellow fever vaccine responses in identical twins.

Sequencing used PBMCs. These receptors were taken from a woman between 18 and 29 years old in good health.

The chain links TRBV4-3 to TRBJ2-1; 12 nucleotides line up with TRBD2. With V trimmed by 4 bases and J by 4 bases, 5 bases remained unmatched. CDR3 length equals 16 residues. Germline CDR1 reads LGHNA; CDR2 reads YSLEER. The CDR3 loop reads CASSRASGRAYNEQFF. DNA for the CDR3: TGCGCCAGCAGCCGCGCTAGCGGGAGGGCATACAATGAGCAGTTCTTC.

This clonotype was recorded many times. The CDR3 here is CASSLNAGGTYEQYF. Written as DNA, the CDR3 is TGCGCCAGCAGCTTGAACGCGGGGGGCACCTACGAGCAGTACTTC. The genes are TRBV5-1 and TRBJ2-7; 8 positions agree with TRBD2. In germline, CDR1 is SGHRS, CDR2 YFSETQ. CDR3 length: 15 amino acids. J lost 2 bases, V lost 1 base, and 5 bases had no gene match.

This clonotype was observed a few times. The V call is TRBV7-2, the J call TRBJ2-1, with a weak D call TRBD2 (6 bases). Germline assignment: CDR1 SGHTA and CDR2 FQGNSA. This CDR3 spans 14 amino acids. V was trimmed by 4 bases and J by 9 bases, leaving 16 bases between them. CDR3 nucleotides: TGTGCCAGCAGCTCGTTAGACGGGACTGGTGAGCAGTTCTTC. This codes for CASSSLDGTGEQFF.

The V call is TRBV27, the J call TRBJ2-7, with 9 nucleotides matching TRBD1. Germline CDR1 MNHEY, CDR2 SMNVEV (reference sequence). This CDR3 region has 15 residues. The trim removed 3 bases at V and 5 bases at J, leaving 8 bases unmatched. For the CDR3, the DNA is TGTGCCAGCAGTTTGTCGGGACAGGGTTTTGACGAGCAGTACTTC. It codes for CASSLSGQGFDEQYF.

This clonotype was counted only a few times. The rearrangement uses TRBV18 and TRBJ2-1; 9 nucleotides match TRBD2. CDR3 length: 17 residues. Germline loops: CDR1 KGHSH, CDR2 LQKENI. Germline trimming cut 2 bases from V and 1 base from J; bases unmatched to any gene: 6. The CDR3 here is CASSPYSGGPSYNEQFF. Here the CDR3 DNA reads TGTGCCAGCTCACCATATAGCGGGGGCCCTTCCTACAATGAGCAGTTCTTC.

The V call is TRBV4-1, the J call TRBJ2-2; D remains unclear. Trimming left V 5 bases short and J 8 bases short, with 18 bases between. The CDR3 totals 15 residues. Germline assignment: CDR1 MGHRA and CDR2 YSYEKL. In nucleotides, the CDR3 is TGCGCCAGCAGCGTCCTAGGAATAGCCGGAGGGGAGCTGTTTTTT. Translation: CASSVLGIAGGELFF.

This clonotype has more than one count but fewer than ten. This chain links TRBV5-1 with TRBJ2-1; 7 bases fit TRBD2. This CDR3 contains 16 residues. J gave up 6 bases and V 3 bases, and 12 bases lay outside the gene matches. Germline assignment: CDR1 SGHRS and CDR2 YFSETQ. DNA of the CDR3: TGCGCCAGCAGCTGGGGAGCGGGAAGCGCGGGCAATGAGCAGTTCTTC. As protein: CASSWGAGSAGNEQFF.

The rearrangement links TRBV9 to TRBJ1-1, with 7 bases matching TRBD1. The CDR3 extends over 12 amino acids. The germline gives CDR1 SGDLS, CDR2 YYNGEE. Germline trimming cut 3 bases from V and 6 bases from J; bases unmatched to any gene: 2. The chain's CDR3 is CASSARGSEAFF. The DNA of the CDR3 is TGTGCCAGCAGCGCCAGGGGGTCTGAAGCTTTCTTT. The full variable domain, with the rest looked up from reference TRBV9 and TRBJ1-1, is DSGVTQTPKHLITATGQRVTLRCSPRSGDLSVYWYQQSLDQGLQFLIQYYNGEERAKGNILERFSAQQFPDLHSELNLSSLELGDSALYFCASSARGSEAFFGQGTRLTVV.

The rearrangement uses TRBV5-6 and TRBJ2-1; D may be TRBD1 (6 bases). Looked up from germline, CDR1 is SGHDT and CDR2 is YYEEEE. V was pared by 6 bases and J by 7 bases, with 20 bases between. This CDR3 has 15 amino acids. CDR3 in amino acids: CASTPRIRDTNEQFF. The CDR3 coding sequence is TGTGCCAGCACCCCCCGGATCAGGGACACTAATGAGCAGTTCTTC.